The sequence of this T cell receptor beta chain was determined in a study of CD8+ T cells in alopecia areata. The sample holds a few counts of this clone. Peripheral blood samples and lesional scalp punch biopsies were obtained from alopecia areata patients. Using a FACSAria, the CD4+ and CD8+ T cells were sorted from the PBMCs. Germline V CDR1 and CDR2: SGHKS, YYEKEE (reference sequence). The CDR3 covers 12 residues. Trimming took off 4 bases at V and 6 bases at J, with 10 bases between the two ends. cDNA serving as the sequencing template came from extracted, reverse transcribed RNA. Repertoires were generated with immunoSEQ multiplex PCR, while TCRdb's copy carries only in-frame clones and drops some. The table shows 140,000 to 150,000 clones, with about three fifths occurring only once.

The source was CD4+ T cells sorted from blood, collected at week 0. The chain uses TRBV5-5 and TRBJ1-2, with unresolved D. The sequence derives from a human donor with alopecia areata. This chain's CDR3 is CASSPEVHGYTF. For the CDR3, the DNA is TGTGCCAGCAGCCCAGAAGTTCATGGCTACACCTTC.